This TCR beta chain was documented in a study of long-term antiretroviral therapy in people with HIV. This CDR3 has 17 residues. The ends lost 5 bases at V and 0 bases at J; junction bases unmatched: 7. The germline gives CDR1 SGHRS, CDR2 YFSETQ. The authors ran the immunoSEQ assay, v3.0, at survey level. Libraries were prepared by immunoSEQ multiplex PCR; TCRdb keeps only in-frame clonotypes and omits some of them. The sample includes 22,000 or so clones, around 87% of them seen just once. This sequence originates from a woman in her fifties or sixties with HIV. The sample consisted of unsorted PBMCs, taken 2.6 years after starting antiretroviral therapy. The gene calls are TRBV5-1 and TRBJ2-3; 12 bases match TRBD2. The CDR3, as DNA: TGCGCCAGCAGTAATGGACTAGCGGGGTCTAGCACAGATACGCAGTATTTT. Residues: CASSNGLAGSSTDTQYF.